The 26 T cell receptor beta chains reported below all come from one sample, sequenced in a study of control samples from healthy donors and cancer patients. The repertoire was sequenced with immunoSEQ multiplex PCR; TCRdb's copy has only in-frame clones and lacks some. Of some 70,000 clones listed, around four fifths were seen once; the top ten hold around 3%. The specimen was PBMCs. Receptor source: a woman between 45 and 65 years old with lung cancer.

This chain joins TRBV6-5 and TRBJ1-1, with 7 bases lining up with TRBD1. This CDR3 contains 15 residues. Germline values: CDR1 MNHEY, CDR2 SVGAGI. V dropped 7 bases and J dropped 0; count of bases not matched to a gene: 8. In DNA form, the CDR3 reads TGTGCCAGCATGTTACAGGGGTCCTTGAACACTGAAGCTTTCTTT. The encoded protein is CASMLQGSLNTEAFF.

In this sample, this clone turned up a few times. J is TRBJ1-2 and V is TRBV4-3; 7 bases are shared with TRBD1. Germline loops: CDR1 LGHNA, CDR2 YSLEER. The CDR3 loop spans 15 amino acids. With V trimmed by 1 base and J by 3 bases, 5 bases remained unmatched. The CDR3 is CASSQGQGGHYGYTF. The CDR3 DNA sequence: TGCGCCAGCAGCCAAGGGCAGGGGGGTCACTATGGCTACACCTTC.

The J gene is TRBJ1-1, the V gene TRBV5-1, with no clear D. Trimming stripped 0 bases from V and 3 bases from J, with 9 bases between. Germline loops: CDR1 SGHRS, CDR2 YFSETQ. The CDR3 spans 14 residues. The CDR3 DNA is TGCGCCAGCAGCTTGGCCCCAGCGGACACTGAAGCTTTCTTT. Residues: CASSLAPADTEAFF.

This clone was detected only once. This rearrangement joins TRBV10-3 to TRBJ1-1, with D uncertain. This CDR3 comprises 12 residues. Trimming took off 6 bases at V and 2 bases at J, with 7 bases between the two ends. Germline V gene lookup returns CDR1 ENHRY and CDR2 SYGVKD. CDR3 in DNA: TGTGCCATCAGCGGACGTAACACTGAAGCTTTCTTT. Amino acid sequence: CAISGRNTEAFF.

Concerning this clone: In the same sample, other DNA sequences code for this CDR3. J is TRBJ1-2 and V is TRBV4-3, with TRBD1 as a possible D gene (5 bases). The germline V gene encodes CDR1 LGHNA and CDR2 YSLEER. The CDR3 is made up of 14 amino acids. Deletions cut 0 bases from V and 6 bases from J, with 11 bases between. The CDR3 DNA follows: TGCGCCAGCAGCCAAGATCGGAGAGGGGATGGCTACACCTTC. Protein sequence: CASSQDRRGDGYTF.

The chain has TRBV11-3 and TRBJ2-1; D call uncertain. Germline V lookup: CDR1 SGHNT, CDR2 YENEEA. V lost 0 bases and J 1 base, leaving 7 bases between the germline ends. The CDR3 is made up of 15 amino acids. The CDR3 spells CASSLDSLSYNEQFF. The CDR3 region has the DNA TGTGCCAGCAGCTTAGATTCCCTTTCCTACAATGAGCAGTTCTTC. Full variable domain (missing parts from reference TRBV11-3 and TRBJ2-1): EAGVVQSPRYKIIEKKQPVAFWCNPISGHNTLYWYLQNLGQGPELLIRYENEEAVDDSQLPKDRFSAERLKGVDSTLKIQPAELGDSAVYLCASSLDSLSYNEQFFGPGTRLTVL.

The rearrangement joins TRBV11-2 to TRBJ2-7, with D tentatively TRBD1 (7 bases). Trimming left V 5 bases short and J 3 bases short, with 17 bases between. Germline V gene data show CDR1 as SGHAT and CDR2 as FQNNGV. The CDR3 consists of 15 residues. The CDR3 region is CASSPRQGDFYEQYF. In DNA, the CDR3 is TGTGCCAGCAGCCCCCGGCAGGGGGACTTCTACGAGCAGTACTTC.

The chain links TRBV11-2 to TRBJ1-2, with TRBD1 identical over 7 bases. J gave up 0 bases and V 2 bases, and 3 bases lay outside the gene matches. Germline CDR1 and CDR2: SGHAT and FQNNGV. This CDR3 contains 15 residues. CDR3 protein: CASSLQGQPNYGYTF. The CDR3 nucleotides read TGTGCCAGCAGCTTACAGGGACAGCCTAACTATGGCTACACCTTC.

The CDR3 DNA sequence: TGTGCCAGCAGCTCCTGGACAGGATTCTCTGGAAACACCATATATTTT. As protein: CASSSWTGFSGNTIYF. V gene TRBV7-9 combines with J gene TRBJ1-3; 7 bases map to TRBD1. The germline V gene has CDR1 SEHNR and CDR2 FQNEAQ (reference sequence). Losses at the gene ends were 4 bases for V and 0 bases for J; bases not matched to a gene: 6. CDR3 size: 16 residues. The full variable domain, in which reference TRBV7-9 and TRBJ1-3 provide the parts outside the CDR3, is DTGVSQNPRHKITKRGQNVTFRCDPISEHNRLYWYRQTLGQGPEFLTYFQNEAQLEKSRLLSDRFSAERPKGSFSTLEIQRTEQGDSAMYLCASSSWTGFSGNTIYFGEGSWLTVV.

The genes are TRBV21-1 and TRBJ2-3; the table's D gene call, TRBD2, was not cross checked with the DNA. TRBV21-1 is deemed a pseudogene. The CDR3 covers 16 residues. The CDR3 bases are TGTGCCAGCAGCACCCGACGGCGGGGGCTGGGAGATACGCAGTATTTT. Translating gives CASSTRRRGLGDTQYF.

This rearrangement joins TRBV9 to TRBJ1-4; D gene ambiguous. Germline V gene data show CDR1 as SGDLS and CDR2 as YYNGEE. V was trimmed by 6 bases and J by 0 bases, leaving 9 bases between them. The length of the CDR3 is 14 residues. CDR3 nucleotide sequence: TGTGCCAGCAACCGCGGGACAACTAATGAAAAACTGTTTTTT. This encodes CASNRGTTNEKLFF.

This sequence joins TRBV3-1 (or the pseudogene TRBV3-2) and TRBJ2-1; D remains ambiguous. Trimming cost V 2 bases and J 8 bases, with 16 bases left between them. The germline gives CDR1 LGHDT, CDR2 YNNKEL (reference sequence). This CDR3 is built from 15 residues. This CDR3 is CASSQQSQLVDEQFF. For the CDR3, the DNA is TGTGCCAGCAGCCAACAGAGCCAGCTTGTGGATGAGCAGTTCTTC.

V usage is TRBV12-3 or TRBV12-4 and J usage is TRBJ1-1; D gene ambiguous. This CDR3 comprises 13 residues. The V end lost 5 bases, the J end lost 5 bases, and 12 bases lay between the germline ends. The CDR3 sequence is CASSASGRTEAFF. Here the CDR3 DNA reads TGTGCCAGCAGTGCCTCTGGGAGAACTGAAGCTTTCTTT.

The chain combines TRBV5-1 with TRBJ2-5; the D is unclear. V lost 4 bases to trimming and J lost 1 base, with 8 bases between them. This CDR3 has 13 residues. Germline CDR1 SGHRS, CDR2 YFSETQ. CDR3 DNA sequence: TGCGCCAGCAGCCTGACGTCCCAAGAGACCCAGTACTTC. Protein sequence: CASSLTSQETQYF.

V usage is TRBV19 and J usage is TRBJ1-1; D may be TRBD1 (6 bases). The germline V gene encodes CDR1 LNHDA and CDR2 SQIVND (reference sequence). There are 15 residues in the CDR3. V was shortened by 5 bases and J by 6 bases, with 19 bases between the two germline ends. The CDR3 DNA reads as TGTGCCAGTAGTTCGACCACCCTAGGGGGATCTGAAGCTTTCTTT. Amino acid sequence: CASSSTTLGGSEAFF. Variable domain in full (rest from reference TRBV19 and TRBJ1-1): DGGITQSPKYLFRKEGQNVTLSCEQNLNHDAMYWYRQDPGQGLRLIYYSQIVNDFQKGDIAEGYSVSREKKESFPLTVTSAQKNPTAFYLCASSSTTLGGSEAFFGQGTRLTVV.

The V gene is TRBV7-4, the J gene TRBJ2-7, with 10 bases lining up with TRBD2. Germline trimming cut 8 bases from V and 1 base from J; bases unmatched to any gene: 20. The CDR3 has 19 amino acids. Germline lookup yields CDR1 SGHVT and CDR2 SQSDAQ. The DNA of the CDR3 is TGTGCCAGCCGCCCTGGGCGGGGGCTAGCGGGGGAGGGGTCCTACGAGCAGTACTTC. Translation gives CASRPGRGLAGEGSYEQYF.

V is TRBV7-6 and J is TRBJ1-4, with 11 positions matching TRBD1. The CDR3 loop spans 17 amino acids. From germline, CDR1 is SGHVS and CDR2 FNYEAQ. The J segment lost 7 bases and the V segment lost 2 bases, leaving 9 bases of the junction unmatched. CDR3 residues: CASSLKFGGTGGEKLFF. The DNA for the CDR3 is TGTGCCAGCAGCTTAAAGTTTGGGGGGACAGGGGGTGAAAAACTGTTTTTT.

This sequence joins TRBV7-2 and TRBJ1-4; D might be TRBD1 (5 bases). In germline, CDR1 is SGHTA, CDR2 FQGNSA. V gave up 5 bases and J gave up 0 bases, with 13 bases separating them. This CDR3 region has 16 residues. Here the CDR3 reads CASSTGLSATNEKLFF. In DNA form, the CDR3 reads TGTGCCAGCAGCACGGGACTCTCTGCAACTAATGAAAAACTGTTTTTT.

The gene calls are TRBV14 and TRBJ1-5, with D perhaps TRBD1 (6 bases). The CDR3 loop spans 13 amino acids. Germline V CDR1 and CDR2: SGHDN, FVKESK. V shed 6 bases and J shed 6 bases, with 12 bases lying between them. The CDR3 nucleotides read TGTGCCAGCAGTAAGGGGGGGGCTCAGCCCCAGCATTTT. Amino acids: CASSKGGAQPQHF.

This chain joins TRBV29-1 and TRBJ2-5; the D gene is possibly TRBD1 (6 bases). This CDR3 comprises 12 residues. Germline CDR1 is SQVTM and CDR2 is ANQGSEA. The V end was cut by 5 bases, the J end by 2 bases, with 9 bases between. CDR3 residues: CSVSRGQETQYF. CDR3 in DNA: TGCAGCGTTAGCAGGGGTCAAGAGACCCAGTACTTC.

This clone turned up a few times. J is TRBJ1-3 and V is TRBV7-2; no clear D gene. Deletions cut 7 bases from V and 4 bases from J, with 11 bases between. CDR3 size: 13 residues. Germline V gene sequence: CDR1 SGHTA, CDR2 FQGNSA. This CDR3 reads CASTRPYGNTIYF. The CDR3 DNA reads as TGTGCCAGCACTCGACCTTACGGAAACACCATATATTTT.

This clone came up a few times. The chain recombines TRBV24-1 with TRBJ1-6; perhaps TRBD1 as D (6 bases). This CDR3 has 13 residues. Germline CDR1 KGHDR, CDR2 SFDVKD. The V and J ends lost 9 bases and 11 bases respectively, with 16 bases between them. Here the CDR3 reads CATCAVQGAPLHF. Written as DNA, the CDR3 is TGTGCCACCTGCGCAGTACAGGGAGCACCCCTCCACTTT.

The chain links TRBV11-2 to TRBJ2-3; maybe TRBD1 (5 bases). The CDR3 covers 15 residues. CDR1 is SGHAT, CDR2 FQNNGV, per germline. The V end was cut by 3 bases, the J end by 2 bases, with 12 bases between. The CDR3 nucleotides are TGTGCCAGCAGCTTGCTGGTGGGGCTCACAGATACGCAGTATTTT. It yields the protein CASSLLVGLTDTQYF.

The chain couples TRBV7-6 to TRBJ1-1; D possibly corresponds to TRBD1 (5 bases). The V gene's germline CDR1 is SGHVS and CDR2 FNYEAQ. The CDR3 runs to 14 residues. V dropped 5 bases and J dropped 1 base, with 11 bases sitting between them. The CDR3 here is CASSPQGRNTEAFF. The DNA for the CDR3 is TGTGCCAGCAGCCCCCAGGGAAGGAACACTGAAGCTTTCTTT. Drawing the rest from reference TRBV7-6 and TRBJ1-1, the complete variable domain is GAGVSQSPRYKVTKRGQDVALRCDPISGHVSLYWYRQALGQGPEFLTYFNYEAQQDKSGLPNDRFSAERPEGSISTLTIQRTEQRDSAMYRCASSPQGRNTEAFFGQGTRLTVV.

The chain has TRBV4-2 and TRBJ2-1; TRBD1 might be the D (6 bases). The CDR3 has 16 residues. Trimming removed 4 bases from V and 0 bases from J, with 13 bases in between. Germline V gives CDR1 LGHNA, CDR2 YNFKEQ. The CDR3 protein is CASSPEGESSYNEQFF. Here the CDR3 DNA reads TGTGCCAGCAGCCCTGAGGGGGAAAGCTCCTACAATGAGCAGTTCTTC.

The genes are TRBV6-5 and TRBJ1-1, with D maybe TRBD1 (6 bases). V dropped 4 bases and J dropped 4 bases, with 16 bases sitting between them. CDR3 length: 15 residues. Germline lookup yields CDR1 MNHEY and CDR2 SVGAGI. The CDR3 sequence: CASSLGGGGITEAFF. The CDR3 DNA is TGTGCCAGCAGTTTAGGGGGTGGGGGGATCACTGAAGCTTTCTTT.